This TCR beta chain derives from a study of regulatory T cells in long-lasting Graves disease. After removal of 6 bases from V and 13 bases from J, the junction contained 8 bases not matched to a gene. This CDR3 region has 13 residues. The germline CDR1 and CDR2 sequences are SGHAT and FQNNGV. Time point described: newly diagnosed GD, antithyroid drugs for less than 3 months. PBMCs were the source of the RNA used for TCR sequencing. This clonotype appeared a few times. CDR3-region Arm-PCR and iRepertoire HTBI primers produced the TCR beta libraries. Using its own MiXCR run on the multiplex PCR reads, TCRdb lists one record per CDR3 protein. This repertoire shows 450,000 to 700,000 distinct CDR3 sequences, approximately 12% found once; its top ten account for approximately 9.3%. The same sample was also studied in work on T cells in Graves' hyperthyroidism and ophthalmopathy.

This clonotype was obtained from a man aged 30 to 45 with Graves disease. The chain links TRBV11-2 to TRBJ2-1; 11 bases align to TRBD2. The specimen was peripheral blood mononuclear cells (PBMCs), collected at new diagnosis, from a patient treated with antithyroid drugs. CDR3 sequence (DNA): TGTGCCAGCAGACCCGGGACTAGCGGTTTTCAGTTCTTC. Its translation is CASRPGTSGFQFF.